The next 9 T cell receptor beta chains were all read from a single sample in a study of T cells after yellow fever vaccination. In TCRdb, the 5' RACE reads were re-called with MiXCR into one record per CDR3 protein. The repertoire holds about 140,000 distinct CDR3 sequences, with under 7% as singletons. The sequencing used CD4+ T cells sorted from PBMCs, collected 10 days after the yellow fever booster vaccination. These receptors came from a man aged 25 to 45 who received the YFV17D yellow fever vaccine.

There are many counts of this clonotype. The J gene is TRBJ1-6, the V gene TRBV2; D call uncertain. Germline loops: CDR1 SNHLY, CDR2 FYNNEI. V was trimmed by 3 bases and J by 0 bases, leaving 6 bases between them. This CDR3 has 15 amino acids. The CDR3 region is CASSESSSYNSPLHF. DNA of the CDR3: TGTGCCAGCAGTGAGTCCAGCTCCTATAATTCACCCCTCCACTTT.

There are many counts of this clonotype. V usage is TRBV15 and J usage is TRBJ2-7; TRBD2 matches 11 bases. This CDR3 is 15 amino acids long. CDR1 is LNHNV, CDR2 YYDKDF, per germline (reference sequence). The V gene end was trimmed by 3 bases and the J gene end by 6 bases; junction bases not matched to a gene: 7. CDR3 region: CATSSATSGSREQYF. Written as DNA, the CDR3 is TGTGCCACCAGCAGCGCTACTAGCGGGAGTCGCGAGCAGTACTTC. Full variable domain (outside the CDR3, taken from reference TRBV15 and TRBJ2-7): DAMVIQNPRYQVTQFGKPVTLSCSQTLNHNVMYWYQQKSSQAPKLLFHYYDKDFNNEADTPDNFQSRRPNTSFCFLDIRSPGLGDTAMYLCATSSATSGSREQYFGPGTRLTVT.

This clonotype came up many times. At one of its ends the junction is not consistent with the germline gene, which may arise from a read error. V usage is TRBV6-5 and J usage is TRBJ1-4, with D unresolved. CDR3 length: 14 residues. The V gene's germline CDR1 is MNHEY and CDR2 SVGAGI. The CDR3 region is CASGYLQPNEKLFF. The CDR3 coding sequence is TGTGCCAGCGGTTACCTACAGCCTAATGAAAAACTGTTTTTT.

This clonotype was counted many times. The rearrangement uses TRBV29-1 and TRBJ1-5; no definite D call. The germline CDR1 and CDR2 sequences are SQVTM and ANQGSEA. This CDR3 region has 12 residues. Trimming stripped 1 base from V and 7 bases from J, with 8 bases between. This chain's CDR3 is CSVEGPGQPQHF. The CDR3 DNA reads TGCAGCGTTGAAGGGCCGGGGCAGCCCCAGCATTTT.

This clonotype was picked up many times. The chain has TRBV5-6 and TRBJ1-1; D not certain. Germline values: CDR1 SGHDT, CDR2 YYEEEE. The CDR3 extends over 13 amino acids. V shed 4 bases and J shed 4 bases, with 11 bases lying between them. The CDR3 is CASSPVGVTEAFF. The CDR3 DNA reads TGTGCCAGCAGCCCGGTAGGCGTCACTGAAGCTTTCTTT.

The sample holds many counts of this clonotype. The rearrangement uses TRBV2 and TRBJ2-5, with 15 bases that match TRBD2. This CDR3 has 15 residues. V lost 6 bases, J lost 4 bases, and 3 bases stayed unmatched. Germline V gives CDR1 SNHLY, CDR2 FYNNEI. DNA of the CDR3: TGTGCCAGCAGATGGACTAGCGGGAGGGGAGAGACCCAGTACTTC. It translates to CASRWTSGRGETQYF.

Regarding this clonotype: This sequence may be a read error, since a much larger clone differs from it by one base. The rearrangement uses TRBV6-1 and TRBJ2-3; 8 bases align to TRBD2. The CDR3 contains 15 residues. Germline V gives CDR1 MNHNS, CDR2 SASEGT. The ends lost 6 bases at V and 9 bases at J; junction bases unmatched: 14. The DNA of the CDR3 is TGTGCCAGCAGCGGGGGGGAACTAGTACGATACACGCAGTATTTT. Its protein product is CASSGGELVRYTQYF.

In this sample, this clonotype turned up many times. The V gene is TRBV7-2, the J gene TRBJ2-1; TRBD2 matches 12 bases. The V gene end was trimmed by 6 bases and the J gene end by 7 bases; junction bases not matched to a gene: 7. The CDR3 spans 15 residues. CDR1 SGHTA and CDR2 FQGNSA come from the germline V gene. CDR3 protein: CASSLTSGSGNEQFF. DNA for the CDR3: TGTGCCAGCAGTTTGACTAGCGGGAGTGGTAATGAGCAGTTCTTC.

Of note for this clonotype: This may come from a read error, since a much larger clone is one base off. CDR3 loop: CASSIRDGSEAFF. CDR3 sequence (DNA): TGTGCCAGTAGTATAAGGGACGGATCTGAAGCTTTCTTT. This chain uses TRBV19 with TRBJ1-1; TRBD1 is a possible D gene (5 bases). Trimming cost V 2 bases and J 6 bases, with 10 bases left between them. From germline, CDR1 is LNHDA and CDR2 SQIVND (reference sequence). This CDR3 has 13 amino acids.